Listed below are T cell receptor beta chains from one sample, sequenced in a study. In TCRdb, the 5' RACE reads were re-called with MiXCR into one record per CDR3 protein. The sample yields about 57,000 distinct CDR3 sequences, 26% seen once. Sequenced material: tumor-infiltrating Tregs sorted from the breast tumor. These receptors all come from a female donor with breast cancer. Both conserved end residues are part of each CDR3. Each record gives: V gene, D gene, clone size, J gene, CDR3 DNA, CDR3 protein. D genes are given only for firm matches. Clone size appears in some rows only: once, few, many, or a class for an expanded clone.

>TRBV7-2|TRBD2|few|TRBJ2-1
TGTGCCAGCAGCCTCGACGGGAGGGCCCACAATGAGCAGTTCTTC
CASSLDGRAHNEQFF
>TRBV5-1|-|few|TRBJ2-1
TGCGCCAGCAGCTTGGTAGGGTTGAGAGGCAATGAGCAGTTCTTC
CASSLVGLRGNEQFF
>TRBV5-6|-|-|TRBJ1-2
TGTGCCAGCAGCCCGAGGAATCCCCCAGGCTACACCTTC
CASSPRNPPGYTF
>TRBV4-2|-|few|TRBJ1-1
TGCGCCAGCAGCCAATCACGGAACATACTCGGGACGAACACTGAAGCTTTCTTT
CASSQSRNILGTNTEAFF
>TRBV20-1|TRBD2|-|TRBJ2-3
TGCAGTGCTGCGGGACTAGCGGGAGGGCCCGCAGATACGCAGTATTTT
CSAAGLAGGPADTQYF
>TRBV7-2|-|-|TRBJ1-2
TGTACCAGCAGCTTAGCAGTGGCTCGTAAAGGCTACACCTTC
CTSSLAVARKGYTF
>TRBV2|-|-|TRBJ1-2
TGTGCCAGCAGTTTCCTGGGGGATGGCTACACCTTC
CASSFLGDGYTF
>TRBV7-9|TRBD1|-|TRBJ2-7
TGTGCCAGCAGGGGGACAGGGGGGAACGAGAAGTACTTC
CASRGTGGNEKYF
>TRBV18|-|medium-sized|TRBJ1-5
TGTGCCAGCTCAACAGGGAAAAGCAATCAGCCCCAGCATTTT
CASSTGKSNQPQHF
>TRBV5-1|TRBD2|-|TRBJ2-4
TGCGCCAGCAGCTTGGACGAGGCTAGCGGGGGTAGCATTCAGCACTTC
CASSLDEASGGSIQHF
>TRBV20-1|TRBD1|-|TRBJ1-5
TGCAGTGCTAGCGGGGACAGGGGGACGTATAGCAATCAGCCCCAGCATTTT
CSASGDRGTYSNQPQHF
>TRBV7-2|TRBD1|-|TRBJ1-1
TGTGCCAGCAGCGCGAGGGGGCGCGGAGCTGAAGCTTTCTTT
CASSARGRGAEAFF
>TRBV6-6|-|-|TRBJ1-2
TGTGCCAGCAGTTACCTTAAAGGCGGGACGGGCGGAGGCTACACCTTC
CASSYLKGGTGGGYTF
>TRBV4-1|-|many|TRBJ1-6
TGCGCCAGCAGCCAAGGAATACTCAGATCCTATAATTCACCCCTCCACTTT
CASSQGILRSYNSPLHF
>TRBV24-1|TRBD1|-|TRBJ1-4
TGTGCCACCAGTGACCCCGGGACAGGGGGTGAAAAACTGTTTTTT
CATSDPGTGGEKLFF
>TRBV21-1|-|-|TRBJ2-7
TGTGCCTCCCAAGCACAGCGGAGGTCCTACGAGCAGTACTTC
CASQAQRRSYEQYF
>TRBV4-3|TRBD2|few|TRBJ2-7
TGCGCCAGCAGCCAAGATCGATCTAGCGGGAGCTACGAGCAGTACTTC
CASSQDRSSGSYEQYF
>TRBV29-1|-|-|TRBJ1-2
TGCAGCGTTGAGGTTGACGCATTGTCGGGCTACACCTTC
CSVEVDALSGYTF
>TRBV7-2|-|few|TRBJ2-3
TGTGCCAGCAGCTTAATTCTAGCAGCCACAGATACGCAGTATTTT
CASSLILAATDTQYF
>TRBV20-1|-|few|TRBJ1-5
TGCAGTGCTACTCCGAAGCCCAGGGACAATCAGCCCCAGCATTTT
CSATPKPRDNQPQHF